A single sample is the source of the 21 T cell receptor beta chains below, sequenced in a study of Ad26.COV2.S vaccination and SARS-CoV-2 variants. Treatment in this sample: about 20 received Ad26.COV2.S at low or high dose, single or two shots; several received placebo; per-sample allocation not given. Following the first vaccine or placebo injection, samples were taken on day 63. TCRdb's table, derived via immunoSEQ multiplex PCR, lists solely in-frame clones and lacks some. The sample has just over 350,000 clones; about 85% are singletons. The specimen was peripheral blood, collected in a trial of Ad26.COV2.S vaccine versus placebo. The receptors here all came from a person aged 18-60 years who received the Ad26.COV2.S COVID-19 vaccine or a placebo.

The genes are TRBV6-5 and TRBJ2-7; 13 positions match TRBD2. The CDR3 runs to 15 residues. In germline, CDR1 is MNHEY, CDR2 SVGAGI. Trimming took 6 bases from V and 2 from J; bases not matched to a gene: 4. The CDR3: CASRGTSGVPYEQYF. CDR3 DNA sequence: TGTGCCAGCAGAGGGACTAGCGGGGTTCCCTACGAGCAGTACTTC.

V usage is TRBV7-2 and J usage is TRBJ2-7; unclear D gene. Germline assignment: CDR1 SGHTA and CDR2 FQGNSA. This CDR3 comprises 13 residues. V was shortened by 5 bases and J by 5 bases, with 13 bases between the two germline ends. The CDR3 region has the DNA TGTGCCAGCAGCGATTCTAGATTCCACGAGCAGTACTTC. Encoded protein: CASSDSRFHEQYF.

The chain carries TRBV28 and TRBJ2-2; no clear D gene. The V end was cut by 6 bases, the J end by 7 bases, with 9 bases between. This CDR3 region has 12 residues. Germline CDR1 and CDR2: MDHEN and SYDVKM. This CDR3 is CASSRQNGELFF. The CDR3 DNA reads TGTGCCAGCAGCCGCCAAAACGGGGAGCTGTTTTTT.

J is TRBJ2-5 and V is TRBV2; 8 bases are shared with TRBD1. J gave up 3 bases and V 7 bases, and 7 bases lay outside the gene matches. The germline V gene encodes CDR1 SNHLY and CDR2 FYNNEI. CDR3 length: 14 amino acids. In nucleotides, the CDR3 is TGTGCCAGCACGGCCGGGACAGGAAAAGAGACCCAGTACTTC. Protein product: CASTAGTGKETQYF. The whole variable domain, filled in from reference TRBV2 and TRBJ2-5, reads EPEVTQTPSHQVTQMGQEVILRCVPISNHLYFYWYRQILGQKVEFLVSFYNNEISEKSEIFDDQFSVERPDGSNFTLKIRSTKLEDSAMYFCASTAGTGKETQYFGPGTRLLVL.

The chain uses TRBV5-6 and TRBJ1-1; possible D gene TRBD1, 6 bases. The CDR3 has 14 amino acids. Germline CDR1 and CDR2: SGHDT and YYEEEE. V shed 3 bases and J shed 0 bases, with 9 bases lying between them. The CDR3 nucleotides are TGTGCCAGCAGCTGGGACACCATGAACACTGAAGCTTTCTTT. Residues: CASSWDTMNTEAFF.

This clone has only a few counts. The V gene is TRBV5-3, the J gene TRBJ1-2; possibly TRBD1 for D (5 bases). TRBV5-3 is filed as an ORF, its function uncertain. The ends were cut back, 2 bases at V and 5 bases at J, with 13 bases in the middle. The CDR3 totals 14 residues. CDR3 sequence reads: CARSLAQGPYGYTF. For the CDR3, the DNA is TGTGCCAGAAGCTTAGCCCAGGGCCCTTATGGCTACACCTTC.

J is TRBJ2-5 and V is TRBV24-1; 12 bases match TRBD1. The V segment lost 10 bases and the J segment 4 bases; nucleotides outside the gene matches: 9. This CDR3 region has 15 residues. Germline CDR1 reads KGHDR; CDR2 reads SFDVKD. The DNA of the CDR3 is TGTGCCACTAGTAACGGGACAGGGGGCCGAGAGACCCAGTACTTC. Residues: CATSNGTGGRETQYF.

J is TRBJ1-4 and V is TRBV5-1; 8 bases are a match to TRBD1. V lost 7 bases, J lost 3 bases, and 5 bases stayed unmatched. The CDR3 extends over 14 amino acids. CDR1 and CDR2 (germline): SGHRS, YFSETQ. CDR3 residues: CASAGGAANEKLFF. The DNA for the CDR3 is TGCGCCAGCGCAGGGGGCGCCGCTAATGAAAAACTGTTTTTT. The full variable domain, completed using reference TRBV5-1 and TRBJ1-4, is KAGVTQTPRYLIKTRGQQVTLSCSPISGHRSVSWYQQTPGQGLQFLFEYFSETQRNKGNFPGRFSGRQFSNSRSEMNVSTLELGDSALYLCASAGGAANEKLFFGSGTQLSVL.

This chain links TRBV14 with TRBJ2-1; 11 nucleotides line up with TRBD2. Trimming at V came to 0 bases and at J to 4 bases, leaving 5 bases not matched to a gene. The CDR3 totals 17 residues. The V gene's germline CDR1 is SGHDN and CDR2 FVKESK. The DNA of the CDR3 is TGTGCCAGCAGCCAAGATAGCGGGAGGGCTATTTACAATGAGCAGTTCTTC. This encodes CASSQDSGRAIYNEQFF.

This chain uses TRBV29-1 with TRBJ2-3; 10 bases map to TRBD2. This CDR3 comprises 14 residues. Per germline, CDR1 SQVTM and CDR2 ANQGSEA. V was clipped by 4 bases and J by 1 base; unmatched bases: 2. The CDR3 loop reads CSVGSGGGTDTQYF. In DNA, the CDR3 is TGCAGCGTTGGGAGCGGGGGGGGCACAGATACGCAGTATTTT.

The CDR3 is CASSEKTGVGEAFF. The CDR3 DNA is TGTGCCAGCTCGGAGAAGACAGGGGTAGGTGAAGCTTTCTTT. The chain uses TRBV18 and TRBJ1-1; 8 positions agree with TRBD1. Germline loops: CDR1 KGHSH, CDR2 LQKENI. V was clipped by 6 bases and J by 7 bases; unmatched bases: 10. The CDR3 loop spans 14 amino acids. Drawing the rest from reference TRBV18 and TRBJ1-1, the complete variable domain is NAGVMQNPRHLVRRRGQEARLRCSPMKGHSHVYWYRQLPEEGLKFMVYLQKENIIDESGMPKERFSAEFPKEGPSILRIQQVVRGDSAAYFCASSEKTGVGEAFFGQGTRLTVV.

This sequence joins TRBV11-3 and TRBJ2-3; D may be TRBD2 (5 bases). V was trimmed by 5 bases and J by 1 base, leaving 13 bases between them. This CDR3 region has 15 residues. Germline lookup yields CDR1 SGHNT and CDR2 YENEEA. This CDR3 is CASSPRSGGTDTQYF. The CDR3 bases are TGTGCCAGCAGCCCTCGATCCGGGGGCACAGATACGCAGTATTTT.

The chain's CDR3 is CASSPLTSEGEQYF. The DNA of the CDR3 is TGTGCCAGCAGCCCCCTGACTAGCGAAGGTGAGCAGTACTTC. The V gene is TRBV3-1 (or the pseudogene TRBV3-2), the J gene TRBJ2-7; 8 positions match TRBD2. Per the germline V gene, CDR1 is LGHDT and CDR2 is YNNKEL (reference sequence). V gave up 4 bases and J gave up 7 bases; unmatched junction bases: 9. The CDR3 extends over 14 amino acids.

The chain uses TRBV7-2 and TRBJ1-5, with 11 bases that match TRBD1. The CDR3 extends over 15 amino acids. Germline-derived CDR1 and CDR2 are SGHTA and FQGNSA. With V trimmed by 5 bases and J by 6 bases, 6 bases remained unmatched. The CDR3 DNA follows: TGTGCCAGCAGCGATGGGACAGGGGGAAGTCAGCCCCAGCATTTT. Its translation is CASSDGTGGSQPQHF.

The genes are TRBV18 and TRBJ2-3; TRBD2 aligns across 10 bases. This CDR3 spans 16 amino acids. The germline V gene encodes CDR1 KGHSH and CDR2 LQKENI. The junction had 9 bases not matched to a gene; V was cut back by 3 bases and J by 6 bases. The CDR3 here is CASSPWTSGGGDTQYF. CDR3 in DNA: TGTGCCAGCTCACCTTGGACTAGCGGCGGTGGTGATACGCAGTATTTT.

The CDR3 here is CASSEAPQGDGTEAFF. CDR3 sequence (DNA): TGTGCCAGCAGTGAAGCGCCTCAGGGGGACGGCACTGAAGCTTTCTTT. The chain is built from TRBV2 and TRBJ1-1; 7 bases are shared with TRBD1. This CDR3 contains 16 residues. Trimming at V came to 0 bases and at J to 4 bases, leaving 8 bases not matched to a gene. In germline, CDR1 is SNHLY, CDR2 FYNNEI.

The chain joins TRBV6-1 to TRBJ2-1; D might be TRBD1 or TRBD2, each matching 7 bases. The V gene lost 4 bases and the J gene lost 6 bases, with 28 bases spanning the gap. This CDR3 has 19 amino acids. The V gene's germline CDR1 is MNHNS and CDR2 SASEGT. CDR3 residues: CASSGPPTGRVGLGNEQFF. CDR3 DNA: TGTGCCAGCAGTGGTCCCCCGACAGGGAGGGTAGGGTTGGGCAATGAGCAGTTCTTC.

The chain joins TRBV20-1 to TRBJ2-1; D gene unclear. CDR3 length: 11 amino acids. In germline, CDR1 is DFQATT, CDR2 SNEGSKA (reference sequence). V was cut by 5 bases and J by 10 bases, with 12 bases left in between. CDR3 in amino acids: CSAGLSDEQFF. The DNA for the CDR3 is TGCAGTGCTGGCCTGTCAGACGAGCAGTTCTTC.

The V and J genes are TRBV21-1 and TRBJ2-5; the table assigns TRBD1, which was not confirmed against the DNA. TRBV21-1 is classified as a pseudogene. The CDR3 contains 17 residues. The CDR3: CASSKEGRRSKQETQYF. The CDR3, as DNA: TGTGCCAGCAGCAAAGAGGGGCGGAGATCCAAACAAGAGACCCAGTACTTC.

This chain connects TRBV5-1 to TRBJ2-7; D gene ambiguous. The V end lost 0 bases, the J end lost 6 bases, and 13 bases lay between the germline ends. Germline-derived CDR1 and CDR2 are SGHRS and YFSETQ. This CDR3 is built from 14 residues. The chain's CDR3 is CASSLGLTTGEQYF. CDR3 nucleotide sequence: TGCGCCAGCAGCTTGGGGCTCACCACGGGCGAGCAGTACTTC.

DNA for the CDR3: TGTGCCAGCAGCCCGGGACAGCATGAAAAACTGTTTTTT. Protein product: CASSPGQHEKLFF. The V and J genes are TRBV7-9 and TRBJ1-4, with 7 nucleotides matching TRBD1. The germline V gene has CDR1 SEHNR and CDR2 FQNEAQ (reference sequence). V lost 5 bases, J lost 6 bases, and 3 bases stayed unmatched. The length of the CDR3 is 13 residues.